This T cell receptor beta chain was retrieved from a study of T cells expressing NK-cell markers. Study summary: Sorted T-cell subsets CD3+CD56+NKG2C+, CD3+CD56+NKG2C- and CD3+CD56-NKG2C+ were TCR beta-sequenced. HCMV seropositivity marked seven of the eight sequenced donors; one was seronegative.

The CDR3 is made up of 14 amino acids. Germline loops: CDR1 SGHDT, CDR2 YYEEEE. Generation of TCR beta cDNA was performed by 5'RACE template switching incorporating UMIs. TCRdb derives one entry per CDR3 protein from the 5' RACE reads, leaving out DNA. Recorded for this sample: roughly 150,000 distinct CDR3 sequences. Findings of the study overall: In roughly six donors, dominant NKG2C+ clonotypes were roughly 1.0-8% of CD8+ T cells.

On this clonotype: The antigen is not known.

Sequenced sample: blood T cells: a sorted CD56 or NKG2C T cell subset, CD4+ or CD8+ T cells, or bulk PBMC T cells (not recorded which). The sequence came from a woman aged 18-70 years in good health. The V and J genes are TRBV5-6 and TRBJ1-2. The CDR3 sequence: CASSLRGVRYGYTF.